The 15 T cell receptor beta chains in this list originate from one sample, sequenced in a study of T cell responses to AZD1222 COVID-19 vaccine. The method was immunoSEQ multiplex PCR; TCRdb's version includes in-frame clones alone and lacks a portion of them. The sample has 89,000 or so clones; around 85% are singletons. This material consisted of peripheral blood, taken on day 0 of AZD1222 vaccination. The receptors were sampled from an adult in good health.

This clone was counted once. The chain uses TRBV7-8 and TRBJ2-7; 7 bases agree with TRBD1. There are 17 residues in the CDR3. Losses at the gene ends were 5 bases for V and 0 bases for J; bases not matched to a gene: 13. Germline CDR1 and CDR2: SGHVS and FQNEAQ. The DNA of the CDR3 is TGTGCCAGCAGCCGTATCTCCGGGACAGAGATCTCCTACGAGCAGTACTTC. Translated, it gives CASSRISGTEISYEQYF.

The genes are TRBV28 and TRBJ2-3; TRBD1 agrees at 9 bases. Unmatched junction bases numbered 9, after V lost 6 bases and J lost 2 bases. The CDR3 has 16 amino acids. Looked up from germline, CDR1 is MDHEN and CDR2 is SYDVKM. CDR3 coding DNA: TGTGCCAGCAGCACGGGACAGGGAGTATACACAGATACGCAGTATTTT. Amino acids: CASSTGQGVYTDTQYF. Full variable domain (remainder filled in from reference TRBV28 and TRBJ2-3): DVKVTQSSRYLVKRTGEKVFLECVQDMDHENMFWYRQDPGLGLRLIYFSYDVKMKEKGDIPEGYSVSREKKERFSLILESASTNQTSMYLCASSTGQGVYTDTQYFGPGTRLTVL.

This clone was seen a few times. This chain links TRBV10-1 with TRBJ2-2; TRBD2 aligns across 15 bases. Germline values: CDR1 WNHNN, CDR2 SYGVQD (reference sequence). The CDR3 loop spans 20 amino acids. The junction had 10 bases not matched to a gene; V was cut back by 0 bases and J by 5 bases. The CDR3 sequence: CASSESGLAGGDPSTGELFF. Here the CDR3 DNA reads TGCGCCAGCAGTGAGTCGGGACTAGCGGGAGGAGACCCCAGTACCGGGGAGCTGTTTTTT.

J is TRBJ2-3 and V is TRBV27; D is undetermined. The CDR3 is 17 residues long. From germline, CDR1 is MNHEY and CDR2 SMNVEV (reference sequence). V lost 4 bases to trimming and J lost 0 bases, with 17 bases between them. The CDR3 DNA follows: TGTGCCAGCAGTTCCTCCGCCCTTTTGGATAGCACAGATACGCAGTATTTT. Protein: CASSSSALLDSTDTQYF.

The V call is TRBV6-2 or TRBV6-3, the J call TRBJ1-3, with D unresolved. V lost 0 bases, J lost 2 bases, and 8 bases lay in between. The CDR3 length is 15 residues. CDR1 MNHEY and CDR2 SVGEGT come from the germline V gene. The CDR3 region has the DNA TGTGCCAGCAGTTACTCAGTGGGCACTGGAAACACCATATATTTT. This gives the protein CASSYSVGTGNTIYF.

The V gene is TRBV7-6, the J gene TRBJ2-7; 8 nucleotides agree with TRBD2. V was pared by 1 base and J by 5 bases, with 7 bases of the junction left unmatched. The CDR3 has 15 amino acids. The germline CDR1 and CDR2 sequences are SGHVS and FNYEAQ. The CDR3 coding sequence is TGTGCCAGCAGCTTAGGCCCTGGGACTAGGAACGAGCAGTACTTC. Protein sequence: CASSLGPGTRNEQYF.

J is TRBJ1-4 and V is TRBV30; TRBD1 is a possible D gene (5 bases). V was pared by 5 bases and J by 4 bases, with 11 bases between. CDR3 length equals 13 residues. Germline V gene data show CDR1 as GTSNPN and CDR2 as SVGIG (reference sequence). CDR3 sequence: CAWGRDLNEKLFF. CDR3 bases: TGTGCCTGGGGCCGGGACCTTAATGAAAAACTGTTTTTT.

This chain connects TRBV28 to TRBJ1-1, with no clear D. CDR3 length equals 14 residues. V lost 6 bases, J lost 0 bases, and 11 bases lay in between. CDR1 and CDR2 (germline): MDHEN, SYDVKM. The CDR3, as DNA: TGTGCCAGCAGACCCCCAGAAATGAACACTGAAGCTTTCTTT. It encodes CASRPPEMNTEAFF. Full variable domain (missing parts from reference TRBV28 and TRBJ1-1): DVKVTQSSRYLVKRTGEKVFLECVQDMDHENMFWYRQDPGLGLRLIYFSYDVKMKEKGDIPEGYSVSREKKERFSLILESASTNQTSMYLCASRPPEMNTEAFFGQGTRLTVV.

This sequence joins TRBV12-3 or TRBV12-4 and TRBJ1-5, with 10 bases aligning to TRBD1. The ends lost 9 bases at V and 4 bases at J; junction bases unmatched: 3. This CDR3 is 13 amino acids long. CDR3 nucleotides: TGTGCCAGTAGACAGGGGGCAAATCAGCCCCAGCATTTT. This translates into CASRQGANQPQHF.

The DNA of the CDR3 is TGTGCCAGCAGCTCCCGGTTTGAGCAGTACTTC. Residues: CASSSRFEQYF. The chain links TRBV7-6 to TRBJ2-7; D unresolved. Germline V gene sequence: CDR1 SGHVS, CDR2 FNYEAQ. The CDR3 extends over 11 amino acids. Trimming took off 4 bases at V and 7 bases at J, with 8 bases between the two ends.

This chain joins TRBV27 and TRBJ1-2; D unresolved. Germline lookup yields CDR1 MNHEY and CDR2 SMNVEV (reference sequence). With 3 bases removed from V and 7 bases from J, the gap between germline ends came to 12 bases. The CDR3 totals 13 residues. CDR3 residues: CASSFSGFTGYTF. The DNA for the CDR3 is TGTGCCAGCAGTTTTTCGGGTTTTACTGGCTACACCTTC.

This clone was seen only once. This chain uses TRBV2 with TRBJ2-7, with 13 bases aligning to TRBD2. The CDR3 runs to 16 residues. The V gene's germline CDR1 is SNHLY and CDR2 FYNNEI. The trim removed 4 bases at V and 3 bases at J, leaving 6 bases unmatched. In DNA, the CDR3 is TGTGCCAGCAGTGTAGGGGGGACTAGCGGGAACTACGAGCAGTACTTC. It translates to CASSVGGTSGNYEQYF.

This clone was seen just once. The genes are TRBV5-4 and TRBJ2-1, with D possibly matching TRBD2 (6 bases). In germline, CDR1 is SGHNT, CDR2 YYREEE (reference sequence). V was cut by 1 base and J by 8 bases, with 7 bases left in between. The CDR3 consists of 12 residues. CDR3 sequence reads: CASSLWRDEQFF. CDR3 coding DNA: TGTGCCAGCAGCTTGTGGAGGGATGAGCAGTTCTTC.

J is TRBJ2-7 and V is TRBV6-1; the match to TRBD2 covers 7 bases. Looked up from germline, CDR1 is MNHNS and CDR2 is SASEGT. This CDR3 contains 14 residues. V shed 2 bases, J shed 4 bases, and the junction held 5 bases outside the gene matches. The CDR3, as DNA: TGTGCCAGCAGTGAAATGGGAGGGGTTTACGAGCAGTACTTC. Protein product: CASSEMGGVYEQYF.

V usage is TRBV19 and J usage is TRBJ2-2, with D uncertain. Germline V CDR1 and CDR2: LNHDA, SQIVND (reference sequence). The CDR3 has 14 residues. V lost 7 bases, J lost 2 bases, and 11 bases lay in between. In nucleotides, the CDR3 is TGTGCCAGTAAGGCTGGCACTAACACCGGGGAGCTGTTTTTT. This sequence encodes CASKAGTNTGELFF.